The sample holds many counts of the clone carrying this T cell receptor (beta chain). The antigen remains undetermined. This specimen comes from a study of T cells after yellow fever vaccination. Whole-study context: Where fractions had low cell numbers, libraries were prepared from them with the SMART-Seq v4 Ultra Low Input RNA kit.

TCRdb re-derived calls from the 5' RACE reads in MiXCR, one entry per CDR3 protein. There are around 400,000 distinct CDR3 sequences in the sample; about 9.9% occur only once, and about 17% lies in the top ten. General study points: The study re-detected most primary-vaccination clones after the booster (under 97% CD4, 80% to 90% CD8).

Per germline, CDR1 GTSNPN and CDR2 SVGIG (reference sequence). CDR3 size: 11 residues. Trimming removed 1 base at V and 7 bases at J, with 7 bases between. The sequence derives from a man between 18 and 29 years old who received the YFV17D yellow fever vaccine. The rearrangement joins TRBV30 to TRBJ2-5, with D perhaps given as TRBD1 or TRBD2 (5 bases each). The specimen was PBMCs, collected on the day of the first yellow fever vaccination. The CDR3 sequence is CAWSGGATQYF. The CDR3 bases are TGTGCCTGGAGTGGAGGGGCGACCCAGTACTTC.